One and the same sample provided the 32 T cell receptor beta chains below, sequenced in a study of blood T cell repertoires in COVID-19 (TCRdb year 2020). The library was made by the immunoSEQ multiplex PCR assay. What TCRdb holds here is the immuneACCESS table cut down to in-frame rearrangements. Part of the clones is not present; checked against another copy, under half of the missing clones reflect an unresolved V gene, and the others are unexplained. Counted in this sample were approximately 75,000 clones; approximately 85% of them appeared once. The ten largest account for over 25% of the sample. The sample taken for sequencing was peripheral blood. These receptors all stem from a man aged 45-65 years with acute or convalescent COVID-19.

The rearrangement links TRBV21-1 to TRBJ1-5; the table calls TRBD1, which could not be checked here. TRBV21-1 is marked as a pseudogene. The CDR3 runs 13 residues. CDR3 residues: CASGQVCNQPQHF. CDR3 DNA: TGTGCCAGCGGACAGGTCTGCAATCAGCCCCAGCATTTT.

The chain carries TRBV11-2 and TRBJ1-3; D call uncertain. The V end was cut by 2 bases, the J end by 0 bases, with 11 bases between. CDR1 and CDR2 from the germline V gene are SGHAT and FQNNGV. CDR3 length equals 16 residues. The DNA of the CDR3 is TGTGCCAGCAGCTTATATGCCACCAGCTCTGGAAACACCATATATTTT. Its protein product is CASSLYATSSGNTIYF.

This clone was counted only a few times. This chain uses TRBV6-2 or TRBV6-3 with TRBJ1-1; D is possibly TRBD1 (5 bases). V was cut by 6 bases and J by 5 bases, with 22 bases left in between. CDR1 is MNHEY, CDR2 SVGEGT, per germline. The CDR3 is 16 residues long. CDR3 DNA sequence: TGTGCCAGCAGACCTACCCATGCAGGGAAGAGAACTGAAGCTTTCTTT. Protein product: CASRPTHAGKRTEAFF.

CDR3 nucleotide sequence: TGTGCCAGCAGCTCACTACGCATGGACAGCTACAATGAGCAGTTCTTC. Encoded protein: CASSSLRMDSYNEQFF. The chain has TRBV7-6 and TRBJ2-1; tentative D call: TRBD1 (6 bases). V was pared by 4 bases and J by 3 bases, with 16 bases between. The CDR3 runs to 16 residues. CDR1 SGHVS and CDR2 FNYEAQ come from the germline V gene. The whole variable domain, remainder taken from reference TRBV7-6 and TRBJ2-1, is GAGVSQSPRYKVTKRGQDVALRCDPISGHVSLYWYRQALGQGPEFLTYFNYEAQQDKSGLPNDRFSAERPEGSISTLTIQRTEQRDSAMYRCASSSLRMDSYNEQFFGPGTRLTVL.

The chain couples TRBV28 to TRBJ1-2, with a weak D call TRBD1 (6 bases). Germline V gene sequence: CDR1 MDHEN, CDR2 SYDVKM. This CDR3 contains 17 residues. Trimming took off 1 base at V and 7 bases at J, with 22 bases between the two ends. The CDR3 DNA reads TGTGCCAGCAGTTTATCCCCCGGTGGGCAGGGGCAGGGTGGCTACACCTTC. Its translation: CASSLSPGGQGQGGYTF.

This clone came up once. CDR3 sequence reads: CATSEGGINYGYTF. The CDR3 DNA reads as TGTGCCACCAGTGAGGGGGGAATTAACTATGGCTACACCTTC. The chain links TRBV24-1 to TRBJ1-2, with D possibly TRBD1 on 5 matching bases. Germline assignment: CDR1 KGHDR and CDR2 SFDVKD. This CDR3 region has 14 residues. V gave up 4 bases and J gave up 1 base, with 9 bases separating them.

V usage is TRBV10-3 and J usage is TRBJ1-1; 10 bases align to TRBD1. This CDR3 region has 14 residues. Per the germline V gene, CDR1 is ENHRY and CDR2 is SYGVKD. V trimming: 8 bases; J trimming: 5 bases; junction bases outside the gene matches: 8. This chain's CDR3 is CAIGPGQGWTEAFF. The DNA for the CDR3 is TGTGCCATCGGACCGGGACAGGGGTGGACTGAAGCTTTCTTT.

This clone was observed once. The chain uses TRBV7-8 and TRBJ2-3; 14 bases fit TRBD2. Germline CDR1 is SGHVS and CDR2 is FQNEAQ. V was clipped by 5 bases and J by 1 base; unmatched bases: 8. CDR3 length equals 18 residues. The CDR3 spells CASSHGLAGGIGTDTQYF. CDR3 DNA sequence: TGTGCCAGCAGCCACGGACTAGCGGGGGGTATCGGCACAGATACGCAGTATTTT.

The chain's CDR3 is CASSTSSTGRTEAFF. The CDR3 coding sequence is TGTGCCAGCAGCACATCGTCGACAGGGAGGACTGAAGCTTTCTTT. The chain is built from TRBV7-2 and TRBJ1-1, with 7 bases aligning to TRBD1. The CDR3 length is 15 residues. Germline V gene sequence: CDR1 SGHTA, CDR2 FQGNSA. With 5 bases clipped from V and 5 bases from J, the junction kept 11 bases outside the gene matches.

The sample holds one count of this clone. The rearrangement links TRBV7-9 to TRBJ2-5; 10 nucleotides agree with TRBD2. The CDR3 length is 14 residues. CDR1 is SEHNR, CDR2 FQNEAQ, per germline (reference sequence). V was clipped by 5 bases and J by 6 bases; unmatched bases: 6. The CDR3 loop is CASSRTSGFQTQYF. CDR3 sequence (DNA): TGTGCCAGCAGCCGGACTAGCGGATTCCAGACCCAGTACTTC. Combining the CDR3 with reference TRBV7-9 and TRBJ2-5 gives the whole variable domain DTGVSQNPRHKITKRGQNVTFRCDPISEHNRLYWYRQTLGQGPEFLTYFQNEAQLEKSRLLSDRFSAERPKGSFSTLEIQRTEQGDSAMYLCASSRTSGFQTQYFGPGTRLLVL.

This chain uses TRBV19 with TRBJ2-7; D is perhaps TRBD1 (5 bases). Germline V lookup: CDR1 LNHDA, CDR2 SQIVND (reference sequence). Trimming cost V 3 bases and J 3 bases, with 15 bases left between them. CDR3 length equals 15 residues. The DNA for the CDR3 is TGTGCCAGTAGTATCAGACCAGGGCGAATCTACGAGCAGTACTTC. The encoded protein is CASSIRPGRIYEQYF.

A word on this clone: One junction end does not reproduce the germline sequence, and a read error may be involved. This CDR3 is CASSNSGGTGNTIYF. The DNA of the CDR3 is TGTGCCAGCAGTAACTCGGGGGGGACTGGAAACACCATATATTTT. The chain uses TRBV6-5 and TRBJ1-3, with D perhaps TRBD1 (5 bases). The CDR3 covers 15 residues. CDR1 and CDR2 (germline): MNHEY, SVGAGI.

This clone has a single count. The chain links TRBV19 to TRBJ2-1; 7 bases agree with TRBD2. The CDR3 length is 15 residues. V lost 5 bases and J lost 8; bases outside the gene matches: 12. CDR1 and CDR2 from the germline V gene are LNHDA and SQIVND (reference sequence). The DNA of the CDR3 is TGTGCCAGTAGTGATTCCGGGACTAAAGGCGATGAGCAGTTCTTC. Its protein product is CASSDSGTKGDEQFF.

This clone was counted only a few times. CDR3: CASSEVQSYEQYF. The DNA for the CDR3 is TGCGCCAGCAGTGAAGTCCAGTCCTACGAGCAGTACTTC. This chain connects TRBV10-1 to TRBJ2-7; D is undetermined. CDR1 is WNHNN, CDR2 SYGVQD, per germline (reference sequence). V was pared by 3 bases and J by 1 base, with 7 bases between. The CDR3 spans 13 residues.

The V and J genes are TRBV11-2 and TRBJ1-2, with a weak D call TRBD1 (5 bases). The CDR3 covers 14 residues. Germline lookup yields CDR1 SGHAT and CDR2 FQNNGV. Trimming removed 3 bases from V and 8 bases from J, with 16 bases in between. The CDR3 region has the DNA TGTGCCAGCAGCTTCCATCAGGGTTTGCAAGGCTACACCTTC. This codes for CASSFHQGLQGYTF.

The V call is TRBV12-3 or TRBV12-4, the J call TRBJ2-7; the match to TRBD1 covers 9 bases. The CDR3 is 13 amino acids. V was clipped by 3 bases and J by 5 bases; unmatched bases: 2. The chain's CDR3 is CASSLRDRDEQYF. For the CDR3, the DNA is TGTGCCAGCAGTTTGAGGGACAGGGACGAGCAGTACTTC.

V gene TRBV3-1 (or the pseudogene TRBV3-2) combines with J gene TRBJ2-3; 9 nucleotides agree with TRBD2. The germline V gene encodes CDR1 LGHDT and CDR2 YNNKEL (reference sequence). V lost 4 bases to trimming and J lost 9 bases; unmatched junction nucleotides: 14. The CDR3 is 16 amino acids. The CDR3 region is CASSPRPNSGGGTQYF. The CDR3 bases are TGTGCCAGCAGCCCACGCCCTAATAGCGGGGGCGGGACGCAGTATTTT.

The genes are TRBV5-1 and TRBJ1-5; no definite D call. V was cut by 0 bases and J by 6 bases, with 13 bases left in between. This CDR3 region has 15 residues. Germline CDR1 is SGHRS and CDR2 is YFSETQ. CDR3 amino acids: CASSLAGQSGQPQHF. CDR3 DNA: TGCGCCAGCAGCTTGGCCGGCCAGTCGGGTCAGCCCCAGCATTTT.

This chain connects TRBV7-8 to TRBJ2-5; D possibly corresponds to TRBD2 (5 bases). The germline CDR1 and CDR2 sequences are SGHVS and FQNEAQ. Deletions cut 5 bases from V and 0 bases from J, with 16 bases between. The CDR3 loop spans 16 amino acids. The CDR3 sequence is CASSPPAGLDQETQYF. The CDR3 nucleotides are TGTGCCAGCAGCCCCCCGGCGGGCCTGGACCAAGAGACCCAGTACTTC.

In DNA form, the CDR3 reads TGTGCCAGCGTCTTTACGGTTCCTAGCGGGTTTCGCGAGCAGTACTTC. Translating it yields CASVFTVPSGFREQYF. V gene TRBV6-6 combines with J gene TRBJ2-7; TRBD2 matches at 8 bases. This CDR3 contains 16 residues. V lost 8 bases and J lost 6; bases outside the gene matches: 18. CDR1 MNHNY and CDR2 SVGAGI come from the germline V gene (reference sequence).

About this clone itself: Distinct nucleotide sequences in the sample also encode this CDR3. The chain combines TRBV19 with TRBJ1-2; 7 nucleotides line up with TRBD1. The CDR3 spans 13 residues. The germline CDR1 and CDR2 sequences are LNHDA and SQIVND (reference sequence). V shed 3 bases and J 4 bases; nucleotides not matched to a gene: 2. CDR3: CASSIAGGYGYTF. The CDR3 region has the DNA TGTGCCAGTAGTATTGCAGGGGGCTATGGCTACACCTTC. The complete variable domain, with remaining parts taken from reference TRBV19 and TRBJ1-2, reads DGGITQSPKYLFRKEGQNVTLSCEQNLNHDAMYWYRQDPGQGLRLIYYSQIVNDFQKGDIAEGYSVSREKKESFPLTVTSAQKNPTAFYLCASSIAGGYGYTFGSGTRLTVV.

The count of this clone is one. The chain couples TRBV11-3 to TRBJ2-3; TRBD2 is a possible D gene (6 bases). The CDR3 length is 15 residues. The V gene lost 1 base and the J gene lost 3 bases, with 11 bases spanning the gap. Per the germline V gene, CDR1 is SGHNT and CDR2 is YENEEA. CDR3 sequence reads: CASSLAGSGTDTQYF. Here the CDR3 DNA reads TGTGCCAGCAGCTTAGCTGGTAGCGGAACAGATACGCAGTATTTT.

In this sample, this clone turned up once. This chain uses TRBV28 with TRBJ2-2, with TRBD1 matching 9 bases. Germline trimming cut 6 bases from V and 7 bases from J; bases unmatched to any gene: 9. The CDR3 sequence is 15 residues long. Germline CDR1 is MDHEN and CDR2 is SYDVKM. CDR3 coding DNA: TGTGCCAGCAGACCTACAGGGGGCGCGGGCGGGGAGCTGTTTTTT. Encoded protein: CASRPTGGAGGELFF.

J is TRBJ2-7 and V is TRBV23-1; TRBD1 aligns across 7 bases. TRBV23-1 has ORF status, its function being uncertain. The V gene end was trimmed by 5 bases and the J gene end by 3 bases; junction bases not matched to a gene: 13. CDR3 length equals 16 residues. The CDR3 coding sequence is TGCGCCAGCAGTGACTACACATCCGGGACAGACTACGAGCAGTACTTC. Protein product: CASSDYTSGTDYEQYF.

V is TRBV4-2 and J is TRBJ2-3; 7 bases agree with TRBD2. CDR1 and CDR2 (germline): LGHNA, YNFKEQ. CDR3 size: 16 residues. The ends lost 4 bases at V and 4 bases at J; junction bases unmatched: 11. CDR3 amino acids: CASSPKFPGRADTQYF. In nucleotides, the CDR3 is TGTGCCAGCAGCCCCAAATTCCCAGGGAGGGCAGATACGCAGTATTTT.

This clone came up once. The V call is TRBV5-4, the J call TRBJ2-5, with D perhaps TRBD2 (7 bases). This CDR3 contains 14 residues. The V end lost 4 bases, the J end lost 4 bases, and 14 bases lay between the germline ends. CDR1 and CDR2 from the germline V gene are SGHNT and YYREEE (reference sequence). Here the CDR3 reads CASSPRGAGETQYF. The CDR3 DNA reads TGTGCCAGCAGCCCCCGGGGGGCGGGAGAGACCCAGTACTTC.

This rearrangement joins TRBV9 to TRBJ2-6; possible D gene TRBD2, 6 bases. Trimming removed 4 bases from V and 4 bases from J, with 12 bases in between. Germline CDR1 reads SGDLS; CDR2 reads YYNGEE. The CDR3 extends over 15 amino acids. CDR3 nucleotides: TGTGCCAGCAGCCTGGAGGGAGCCGGGGCCAACGTCCTGACTTTC. Its translation is CASSLEGAGANVLTF.

The chain recombines TRBV4-1 with TRBJ2-5, with a possible D match to TRBD1 (5 bases). The length of the CDR3 is 16 residues. From germline, CDR1 is MGHRA and CDR2 YSYEKL. V lost 4 bases and J lost 3, with 18 bases in between. The CDR3 sequence is CASSPRTGQPEETQYF. CDR3 in DNA: TGCGCCAGCAGCCCACGAACCGGACAACCTGAAGAGACCCAGTACTTC.

This clone was observed a few times. CDR3 sequence reads: CASSPRQLGASGANVLTF. DNA of the CDR3: TGTGCCAGCAGCCCCCGACAGCTAGGGGCCTCTGGGGCCAACGTCCTGACTTTC. The V gene is TRBV9, the J gene TRBJ2-6, with D possibly TRBD1 on 5 matching bases. V was shortened by 4 bases and J by 0 bases, with 17 bases between the two germline ends. Germline V gives CDR1 SGDLS, CDR2 YYNGEE. This CDR3 is 18 amino acids long. The full variable domain, completed using reference TRBV9 and TRBJ2-6, is DSGVTQTPKHLITATGQRVTLRCSPRSGDLSVYWYQQSLDQGLQFLIQYYNGEERAKGNILERFSAQQFPDLHSELNLSSLELGDSALYFCASSPRQLGASGANVLTFGAGSRLTVL.

V and J are TRBV9 and TRBJ1-6, with 9 bases that match TRBD1. Looked up from germline, CDR1 is SGDLS and CDR2 is YYNGEE. The V gene end was trimmed by 0 bases and the J gene end by 7 bases; junction bases not matched to a gene: 5. The CDR3 extends over 16 amino acids. CDR3 DNA sequence: TGTGCCAGCAGCGTAGGCGGCGGGACAGGGAATTCACCCCTCCACTTT. Translated: CASSVGGGTGNSPLHF.

The chain links TRBV12-3 or TRBV12-4 to TRBJ2-7; 8 bases fit TRBD1. V gave up 8 bases and J gave up 1 base; unmatched junction bases: 4. The CDR3 has 13 residues. This CDR3 is CASRQGPSYEQYF. Here the CDR3 DNA reads TGTGCCAGCCGACAGGGGCCGTCCTACGAGCAGTACTTC.

The sample holds a few counts of this clone. The chain links TRBV5-4 to TRBJ1-1; 12 positions agree with TRBD1. Germline V CDR1 and CDR2: SGHNT, YYREEE (reference sequence). The CDR3 is made up of 17 amino acids. V gave up 4 bases and J gave up 4 bases; unmatched junction bases: 11. CDR3 sequence reads: CASSQGQGATRFTEAFF. CDR3 in DNA: TGTGCCAGCAGCCAGGGACAGGGGGCGACGAGGTTCACTGAAGCTTTCTTT.